Listed below are T cell receptor beta chains from one sample, sequenced in a study of shared clonotypes between healthy human individuals. TCRdb's copy holds only in-frame clones and misses some; the assay was immunoSEQ multiplex PCR. The sample lists roughly 2.2 million clones; around 90% were seen once. Sequencing was done on a sample of naive CD4+ T cells from PBMCs. The receptor source for this set is a man aged 18 to 29 in good health. Some clones in this sample may be carry-over from other donors' samples. Each CDR3 is given with its conserved first and last residue. A D gene is named only where the DNA matches it firmly. The size of a clone is reported for some rows only, either as once, few or many, or as a class for expanded clones.

>.|.|TRBV29-1|TRBJ1-3
TGCAGCGTTGAACACTCTAGCTCTGGAAACACCATATATTTT
CSVEHSSSGNTIYF
>TRBD2|once|TRBV10-3|TRBJ2-7
TGTGCCATCAGTCGGGCTAGCGGGAGTGGGAGCGAGCAGTACTTC
CAISRASGSGSEQYF
>TRBD1|.|TRBV2|TRBJ2-2
TGTGCCAGCGGGACAGAGATGAACACCGGGGAGCTGTTTTTT
CASGTEMNTGELFF
>.|.|TRBV7-9|TRBJ2-3
TGTGCCAGCAGCTTAGCGGACACAGATACGCAGTATTTT
CASSLADTDTQYF
>.|.|TRBV5-4|TRBJ2-7
TGTGCCAGCAGCCTCGAAGGGGCCCTTAATTACGAGCAGTACTTC
CASSLEGALNYEQYF
>TRBD1|.|TRBV5-4|TRBJ2-7
TGTGCCAGCAGCTCCCGGGACAGGGGCAAGAACGAGCAGTACTTC
CASSSRDRGKNEQYF
>TRBD1|.|TRBV7-9|TRBJ1-2
TGTGCCAGCAGCTTAGGTGGAGGTAGAGGAGGGACAGGGAATGATGGCTACACCTTC
CASSLGGGRGGTGNDGYTF
>.|.|TRBV9|TRBJ1-5
TGTGCCAGCAGCGCTGACAGTAGCAATCAGCCCCAGCATTTT
CASSADSSNQPQHF
>TRBD2|.|TRBV6-1|TRBJ2-1
TGTGCCAGCAGTGAATTAGGACTAGCGGGAGGGGGTTTATACAATGAGCAGTTCTTC
CASSELGLAGGGLYNEQFF
>.|.|TRBV9|TRBJ2-6
TGTGCCAGCAGCACACCTCCAGGGCTTCCCCACTCTGGGGCCAACGTCCTGACTTTC
CASSTPPGLPHSGANVLTF
>.|.|TRBV6-6|TRBJ2-7
TGTGCCAGCAGTCGTCCGACCAACTACGAGCAGTACTTC
CASSRPTNYEQYF
>.|few|TRBV10-3|TRBJ1-2
TGTGCCATCAGCTCGACGGAGGACTATGGCTACACCTTC
CAISSTEDYGYTF
>.|.|TRBV10-3|TRBJ2-4
TGTGCCATCAGTGACCCCGAAGGTAAAAACATTCAGTACTTC
CAISDPEGKNIQYF
>.|.|TRBV9|TRBJ2-2
TGTGCCAGCAGCGTAGAAATGCTCACCGGGGAGCTGTTTTTT
CASSVEMLTGELFF
>TRBD2|once|TRBV10-3|TRBJ2-1
TGTGCCATCAGTGAGACTAGCGGGCGAACTAACTACAATGAGCAGTTCTTC
CAISETSGRTNYNEQFF
>TRBD1|.|TRBV19|TRBJ2-2
TGTGCCAGTAATACAGGGGGCACTATTGGGGAGCTGTTTTTT
CASNTGGTIGELFF
>TRBD1|.|TRBV15|TRBJ1-1
TGTGCCACCAGCAGAGGGGACAGGGGGGGTACTGAAGCTTTCTTT
CATSRGDRGGTEAFF
>.|.|TRBV5-4|TRBJ2-1
TGTGCCAGCAGCTTGGGGAGGGGTTTTGGTGAGCAGTTCTTC
CASSLGRGFGEQFF
>TRBD2|.|TRBV27|TRBJ2-3
TGTGCCAGCAGTTCGGGGGCTAGCGGGAGGGCCGATACGCAGTATTTT
CASSSGASGRADTQYF
>.|.|TRBV15|TRBJ1-4
TGTGCCACCAGCAGCACGAAGGGGGCTAATGAAAAACTGTTTTTT
CATSSTKGANEKLFF
>.|.|TRBV19|TRBJ1-5
TGTGCCAGTAGAGCTTTCTCGGGAGGCGGGGGAAATCAGCCCCAGCATTTT
CASRAFSGGGGNQPQHF
>TRBD1|.|TRBV6-1|TRBJ2-7
TGTGCCAGCAGTGAACTCGACAGGGCTTTCTACGAGCAGTACTTC
CASSELDRAFYEQYF
>.|.|TRBV28|TRBJ2-7
TGTGCCAGCATAAGACACTACGAGCAGTACTTC
CASIRHYEQYF
>.|.|TRBV7-2|TRBJ2-7
TGTGCCAGCAGCTTACGAGATAGCTCCTACGAGCAGTACTTC
CASSLRDSSYEQYF
>.|.|TRBV6-6|TRBJ2-2
TGTGCCAGCAGCCCCGCTAGGGAAACAGGGGAGCTGTTTTTT
CASSPARETGELFF
>TRBD1|.|TRBV7-8|TRBJ2-3
TGTGCCAGCAGCCAAACAGGGGGCGCAGGGTCAGGTGGAGATACGCAGTATTTT
CASSQTGGAGSGGDTQYF
>.|.|TRBV29-1|TRBJ2-2
TGCAGCGTTAAATGGACCGACACCGGGGAGCTGTTTTTT
CSVKWTDTGELFF
>.|.|TRBV5-4|TRBJ2-7
TGTGCCAGCAGCTTTCGAATAGGCCGGGGGGAGCAGTACTTC
CASSFRIGRGEQYF
>.|.|TRBV6-1|TRBJ2-7
TGTGCCATCAGGGGGGACAGCTACGAGCAGTACTTC
CAIRGDSYEQYF
>.|few|TRBV28|TRBJ1-2
TGTGCCAGCAGTTTTCAGGAGGGTTATGGCTACACCTTC
CASSFQEGYGYTF
>TRBD1|.|TRBV19|TRBJ1-1
TGTGCCAGTAGTATAGGCCGGGACAGGGCCCCTGAAGCTTTCTTT
CASSIGRDRAPEAFF
>TRBD1|.|TRBV25-1|TRBJ2-7
TGTGCCAGCAGCGAGGCAGGGGGCCCCGACGAGCAGTACTTC
CASSEAGGPDEQYF
>.|once|TRBV4-2|TRBJ1-4
TGTGCCAGCAGCCAAGGGGGCGGGGGTACTAATGAAAAACTGTTTTTT
CASSQGGGGTNEKLFF
>TRBD1|once|TRBV6-1|TRBJ2-5
TGTGCCAGCAGGTTAGGGACAGCCCAAGAGACCCAGTACTTC
CASRLGTAQETQYF
>TRBD1|.|TRBV11-2|TRBJ2-5
TGTGCCAGCAGCTTCCGACGGGACAGGGGGTCGGAGACCCAGTACTTC
CASSFRRDRGSETQYF
>TRBD1|.|TRBV28|TRBJ2-7
TGTGCCAGCAGTTTATGGGGACAGGGGGTTTACGAGCAGTACTTC
CASSLWGQGVYEQYF
>TRBD2|.|TRBV11-3|TRBJ2-5
TGTGCCAGCAGCTTAAACGGGGGGGAGACCCAGTACTTC
CASSLNGGETQYF
>.|.|TRBV6-1|TRBJ1-5
TGTGCCAGCAGTGAAAGGGTGGATCAGCCCCAGCATTTT
CASSERVDQPQHF
>.|.|TRBV7-6|TRBJ1-1
TGTGCCAGCAGCGACGGGGGGAACTACCAGAACACTGAAGCTTTCTTT
CASSDGGNYQNTEAFF
>.|.|TRBV10-3|TRBJ1-1
TGTGCCATCAGTGAGTTTAAGGAGGTGGGCACTGAAGCTTTCTTT
CAISEFKEVGTEAFF
>.|.|TRBV18|TRBJ2-5
TGTGCCAGCTCACGGGACTTTCAAGAGACCCAGTACTTC
CASSRDFQETQYF
>.|.|TRBV7-9|TRBJ2-1
TGTGCCAGCAGCTTACAGAACTACTACAATGAGCAGTTCTTC
CASSLQNYYNEQFF
>.|once|TRBV27|TRBJ2-7
TGTGCCAGCAGTTTATTAGGACGGACCTACGAGCAGTACTTC
CASSLLGRTYEQYF
>.|.|TRBV6-1|TRBJ2-5
TGTGCCAGCAGTGGGGGGCGGGGTAAGCAAGAGACCCAGTACTTC
CASSGGRGKQETQYF
>TRBD2|.|TRBV29-1|TRBJ2-3
TGCAGCGTTGGGCTAGCGGGAGTTTCAGCAGATACGCAGTATTTT
CSVGLAGVSADTQYF
>.|.|TRBV7-6|TRBJ2-3
TGTGCCAGCAGCGTCGGACAGCCCACAGATACGCAGTATTTT
CASSVGQPTDTQYF
>TRBD2|.|TRBV19|TRBJ2-3
TGTGCCAGTGGGACTAGCGGGAGGAGGGATACGCAGTATTTT
CASGTSGRRDTQYF
>.|.|TRBV5-6|TRBJ2-7
TGTGCCAGCAGCTCAACGGACAGTGTCTACGAGCAGTACTTC
CASSSTDSVYEQYF
>.|.|TRBV9|TRBJ2-5
TGTGCCAGCAGCGTAGTCCCCATCCCGGAGACCCAGTACTTC
CASSVVPIPETQYF
>TRBD1|.|TRBV5-1|TRBJ1-4
TGCGCCAGCAGCTCGGGACAGGGGACCGAAAAACTGTTTTTT
CASSSGQGTEKLFF
>.|.|TRBV4-2|TRBJ1-2
TGTGCCAGCAGCCAAGGGACACTAGATGGCCGTGGCTACACCTTC
CASSQGTLDGRGYTF
>.|.|TRBV5-1|TRBJ2-1
TGCGCCAGCAGCTTGGTAGCGCGCTCCTACAATGAGCAGTTCTTC
CASSLVARSYNEQFF
>.|.|TRBV28|TRBJ1-4
TGTGCCAGCAGTTCAGGACGGTGGGAAAAACTGTTTTTT
CASSSGRWEKLFF
>.|.|TRBV10-2|TRBJ1-2
TGCGCCAGCAGTGAGAGCCGGGGCCGTGGCTACACCTTC
CASSESRGRGYTF
>.|.|TRBV7-2|TRBJ1-1
TGTGCCAGCAGCTTATCGTTGGGGACCAACACTGAAGCTTTCTTT
CASSLSLGTNTEAFF
>.|.|TRBV30|TRBJ2-1
TGTGCCTGGTGGCCTCGGACGGTTAACAATGAGCAGTTCTTC
CAWWPRTVNNEQFF
>.|.|TRBV9|TRBJ2-5
TGTGCCAGCAGCGTAGAGATGACTGGGGGGGAGACCCAGTACTTC
CASSVEMTGGETQYF
>TRBD2|.|TRBV7-3|TRBJ2-2
TGTGCCAGCAGCCCACGGACTAGCGGAGCGACCGGGGAGCTGTTTTTT
CASSPRTSGATGELFF
>TRBD2|.|TRBV29-1|TRBJ2-1
TGCAGCGTTGAAGGGGGACTAGCGTTTGGCAATGAGCAGTTCTTC
CSVEGGLAFGNEQFF
>TRBD2|.|TRBV19|TRBJ2-5
TGTGCCAGTAGCTCCCCTCGGCGGGGGGCTACAGGAGAGACCCAGTACTTC
CASSSPRRGATGETQYF